This is a list of T cell receptor beta chains from one sample in a study of blood T cell repertoires in COVID-19. TCRdb's table, derived via immunoSEQ multiplex PCR, lists solely in-frame clones and lacks some. Of 290,000 or so clones listed, roughly nine tenths are singletons. Material: PBMCs or T cells enriched from blood (not recorded which). The source of these receptors is a woman between 18 and 30 years old who had recovered from COVID-19. Each CDR3 is given with its conserved first and last residue. D genes are given only for firm matches. Clone sizes are given selectively: once, few, many, or a class where the clone is expanded.

clone_size d_call j_call v_call cdr3_nt cdr3_aa
- - TRBJ1-2 TRBV14 TGTGCCAGCAGCCACAGAGGACAGCGAAGGGATGGCTACACCTTC CASSHRGQRRDGYTF
- TRBD1 TRBJ1-3 TRBV11-2 TGTGCCAGCAGCTTACTTCAGGGGGTTGGGGGCACCATATATTTT CASSLLQGVGGTIYF
- TRBD2 TRBJ2-3 TRBV5-8 TGTGCCAGCAGCTTGCCGGGCGGGAGGGCTGATACGCAGTATTTT CASSLPGGRADTQYF
- - TRBJ2-7 TRBV7-9 TGTGCCAGCAGCCGCAGCTCCTACGAGCAGTACTTC CASSRSSYEQYF
- - TRBJ2-7 TRBV10-3 TGTGCCATCAGTGAGCACTACGAGCAGTACTTC CAISEHYEQYF
- - TRBJ1-5 TRBV7-2 TGTGCCAGCAGCTTAAAGGGAGGATACCAGCCCCAGCATTTT CASSLKGGYQPQHF
- - TRBJ2-6 TRBV2 TGTGCCAGCCTTGGAGGGGGCCCTGGGGCCAACGTCCTGACTTTC CASLGGGPGANVLTF
few - TRBJ1-1 TRBV4-1 TGCGCCAGCCGAGCCATTTTGGGTCGGGGTGGGAACACTGAAGCTTTCTTT CASRAILGRGGNTEAFF
- - TRBJ2-3 TRBV6-5 TGTGCCAGCAGTCGCGGGACTCCGAGCACAGATACGCAGTATTTT CASSRGTPSTDTQYF
- TRBD1 TRBJ2-3 TRBV7-9 TGTGCCAGCAGCTTAACAGGGGTGAGGGATACGCAGTATTTT CASSLTGVRDTQYF
- TRBD1 TRBJ2-7 TRBV7-9 TGTGCCAGCAGTTCCGGGACAGGGTACTACGAGCAGTACTTC CASSSGTGYYEQYF
- TRBD1 TRBJ2-1 TRBV7-6 TGTGCCAGCAGCTTATCAGGGGGCTCCTCGAACAATGAGCAGTTCTTC CASSLSGGSSNNEQFF
once TRBD2 TRBJ2-3 TRBV28 TGTGCCAGCAGGAAGTGGAATTTGGGACTAGCAGGCGATACGCAGTATTTT CASRKWNLGLAGDTQYF
once - TRBJ1-5 TRBV25-1 TGTGCCAGCACAAGATGCCCCTCCGGACAAGTTAATCAGCCCCAGCATTTT CASTRCPSGQVNQPQHF
few - TRBJ1-1 TRBV5-1 TGCGCCAGCAGCTCATTTTCAGGGAGGACTGAAGCTTTCTTT CASSSFSGRTEAFF
- TRBD1 TRBJ1-4 TRBV6-5 TGTGCCAGCAGGTTGACAGGGGGGAATGAAAAACTGTTTTTT CASRLTGGNEKLFF
once - TRBJ1-1 TRBV7-9 TGTGCCAGCAGCTCAATCAGTCTGAACACTGAAGCTTTCTTT CASSSISLNTEAFF
- - TRBJ1-1 TRBV6-6 TGTGCCAGCAGCCTCAGAATACCGAGCGGGACTTTCTTT CASSLRIPSGTFF
many - TRBJ1-2 TRBV5-1 TGCGCCAGCAGCTTGGAAGAGGGCCCTAACTATGGCTACACCTTC CASSLEEGPNYGYTF
- TRBD1 TRBJ1-2 TRBV15 TGTGCCACCGGAGACAGGGGGCTCGGCTACACCTTC CATGDRGLGYTF
- - TRBJ1-5 TRBV28 TGTGCCAGCAGCGATATAAAACAGGTTTATAGCAATCAGCCCCAGCATTTT CASSDIKQVYSNQPQHF
- - TRBJ2-5 TRBV6-5 TGTGCCAGCAGTCCTGGGGCTGTGAAAGAGACCCAGTACTTC CASSPGAVKETQYF
- - TRBJ1-2 TRBV9 TGTGCCAGCAGCCGGCGGGGAGACTATGGCTACACCTTC CASSRRGDYGYTF
- TRBD1 TRBJ2-7 TRBV4-1 TGCGCCAGCAGCCAAGATATCCTTCCCGGGACAGAGAGATACGAGCAGTACTTC CASSQDILPGTERYEQYF
once - TRBJ2-2 TRBV3-1/TRBV3-2 TGTGCCAGCCTCCCGGACACCGGGGAGCTGTTTTTT CASLPDTGELFF
- - TRBJ2-4 TRBV1 TGCACCAGCAGCCCTCGCAGGGTCATAGCGGGAGGGCCCCAAAACATTCAGTACTTC CTSSPRRVIAGGPQNIQYF
- TRBD1 TRBJ1-6 TRBV28 TGTGCCAGCAGTTTATCTTTCAGGGGGAGGTCACCCCTCCACTTT CASSLSFRGRSPLHF
- TRBD2 TRBJ2-2 TRBV7-2 TGTGCCAGCAGCTTAGACACTACTAGCGGGGGGGCCGGGGAGCTGTTTTTT CASSLDTTSGGAGELFF
- TRBD2 TRBJ2-1 TRBV7-3 TGTGCCAGCAGCTTAAGGCCTAGCGGATCCTACAATGAGCAGTTCTTC CASSLRPSGSYNEQFF
- - TRBJ1-3 TRBV4-2 TGTGCCAGCAGCCAAGATTCGGGGGGCGCGGGCTCTGGAAACACCATATATTTT CASSQDSGGAGSGNTIYF
- TRBD1 TRBJ1-2 TRBV5-5 TGTGCCAGCAGCGCGGGGACAGATTATGGCTACACCTTC CASSAGTDYGYTF
- TRBD1 TRBJ1-2 TRBV6-5 TGTGCCAGCAAAGAGGACAGGGGGCCTGGTGGCTACACCTTC CASKEDRGPGGYTF
- TRBD2 TRBJ2-7 TRBV13 TGTGCCAGCAGCTGGACCAAGCGGGGCCCCTACGAGCAGTACTTC CASSWTKRGPYEQYF
- TRBD2 TRBJ2-3 TRBV7-9 TGTGCCAGCAGCTTAGGTTCGGGGGGTCGTTGGGATACGCAGTATTTT CASSLGSGGRWDTQYF
- - TRBJ2-7 TRBV5-6 TGTGCCAGCAGCCCGGTCGGGGTAGCGTTAGTGCAGTACTTC CASSPVGVALVQYF
once - TRBJ2-7 TRBV7-9 TGTGCCAGCAGCTCCGCTGGGGCGGCGCAGCCCTACGAGCAGTACTTC CASSSAGAAQPYEQYF
few - TRBJ1-3 TRBV10-2 TGCGCCAGCAGTGAAGGGGGTCCTGGAAACACCATATATTTT CASSEGGPGNTIYF
- - TRBJ2-1 TRBV11-3 TGTGCCAGCAGCCAAGGGGGGACAGTTAATGAGCAGTTCTTC CASSQGGTVNEQFF
- TRBD2 TRBJ2-5 TRBV6-5 TGTGCCAGCAGTAGACTAGCGGGACAAGAGACCCAGTACTTC CASSRLAGQETQYF
- - TRBJ2-3 TRBV11-2 TGTGCCAGCAGCTTTCTAGACTACCCACTCACAGATACGCAGTATTTT CASSFLDYPLTDTQYF
- TRBD1 TRBJ2-6 TRBV15 TGTGCCACCGGGACAGCGCACTCTGGGGCCAACGTCCTGACTTTC CATGTAHSGANVLTF
- TRBD1 TRBJ2-6 TRBV13 TGTGCCAGCAGCTTAGGCCCGACAGGGCTTACCTTCTCTGGGGCCAACGTCCTGACTTTC CASSLGPTGLTFSGANVLTF
- - TRBJ2-7 TRBV7-5 TGTGTCAGAAGCTTACGGGGATACGAGCAGTACTTC CVRSLRGYEQYF
- TRBD1 TRBJ2-5 TRBV6-2/TRBV6-3 TGTGCCAGCAGTTGGACAGGACGACAAGAGACCCAGTACTTC CASSWTGRQETQYF
- - TRBJ2-7 TRBV15 TGTGCCACCAGCAGAGATTCATACGAGGGCGGTCTCTACGAGCAGTACTTC CATSRDSYEGGLYEQYF
- TRBD1 TRBJ1-6 TRBV28 TGTGCCAGCTGCGATGCAGGGGGCGTACCGCGCTCCTATAATTCACCCCTCCACTTT CASCDAGGVPRSYNSPLHF
- - TRBJ1-2 TRBV3-1/TRBV3-2 TGTGCCAGCAGCCAAGCGGTTGACTACACCTTC CASSQAVDYTF
- - TRBJ2-6 TRBV28 TGTGCCAGCAGATCTACAGGGCTAGTAAACTCTGGGGCCAACGTCCTGACTTTC CASRSTGLVNSGANVLTF
- TRBD2 TRBJ2-2 TRBV28 TGTGCCAGCAGTTCCCTACTAGCGGGGGTCGGGGAGCTGTTTTTT CASSSLLAGVGELFF
- TRBD2 TRBJ2-1 TRBV30 TGTGCCTGGAGTGTACGTCTAGCGGACAATGAGCAGTTCTTC CAWSVRLADNEQFF
- - TRBJ2-3 TRBV29-1 TGCAGCGTTGGAACGGCGGTTGCAGATGATACGCAGTATTTT CSVGTAVADDTQYF